The present entry profiles one TCR beta chain with its context. This specimen belongs to a study of blood T cell repertoires in COVID-19. Participants were aged roughly 18 to 90 years, lived in 20 to 25 US areas, and enrolled virtually. The germline CDR1 and CDR2 sequences are LGHDT and YNNKEL (reference sequence). Trimming shortened V by 5 bases and J by 7 bases, and 15 bases separated the two germline ends. The CDR3 loop spans 15 amino acids. The protocol was immunoSEQ multiplex PCR, while the TCRdb copy is restricted to in-frame clones and leaves out a portion. The table lists about 150,000 clones, around 84% of them singletons.

Input material: PBMCs or T cells enriched from blood (not recorded which). The TCR was taken from a woman aged 50 to 60 who had been exposed to COVID-19. The J gene is TRBJ1-6, the V gene TRBV3-1 (or the pseudogene TRBV3-2); D perhaps matches TRBD1 (5 bases). For the CDR3, the DNA is TGTGCCAGCAGCTCTATTAAAGGGGCCAATTCACCCCTCCACTTT. Its translation: CASSSIKGANSPLHF.